A selection of T cell receptor beta chains follows, all from one sample in a study of B cell selection in AIRE deficiency. The table came from immunoSEQ multiplex PCR; TCRdb's copy has only in-frame clones and leaves some out. The table lists approximately 22,000 clones, about 93% of them singletons, with approximately 1.4% in the top ten. Sequenced: CD4+CD25+ Tregs sorted from PBMCs. The receptors derive from a human donor in good health. Both conserved end residues are part of each CDR3. A D gene is named only where the DNA matches it firmly. Expanded clones get a size class; other rows say once, few or many, or leave the size out.

cdr3_length: 12; d_call: -; clone_size: -; j_call: TRBJ2-7; v_call: TRBV6-5; cdr3_aa: CASSPQVYEQYF; cdr3_nt: TGTGCCAGCAGTCCACAGGTTTACGAGCAGTACTTC
cdr3_length: 14; d_call: -; clone_size: -; j_call: TRBJ1-2; v_call: TRBV10-3; cdr3_aa: CAISGGGEGYGYTF; cdr3_nt: TGTGCCATCAGTGGCGGGGGAGAGGGCTATGGCTACACCTTC
cdr3_length: 16; d_call: -; clone_size: -; j_call: TRBJ2-1; v_call: TRBV5-1; cdr3_aa: CASSPGGRGLFGEQFF; cdr3_nt: TGCGCCAGCAGCCCCGGGGGTAGGGGATTGTTCGGGGAGCAGTTCTTC
cdr3_length: 15; d_call: TRBD1; clone_size: -; j_call: TRBJ2-5; v_call: TRBV5-1; cdr3_aa: CASSPGTGGAETQYF; cdr3_nt: TGCGCCAGCAGCCCCGGGACAGGGGGCGCGGAGACCCAGTACTTC
cdr3_length: 14; d_call: -; clone_size: -; j_call: TRBJ1-4; v_call: TRBV28; cdr3_aa: CASRSTFTNEKLFF; cdr3_nt: TGTGCCAGCAGGAGTACCTTCACTAATGAAAAACTGTTTTTT
cdr3_length: 16; d_call: TRBD1; clone_size: -; j_call: TRBJ2-2; v_call: TRBV19; cdr3_aa: CASRRDRRTNTGELFF; cdr3_nt: TGTGCCAGTCGCCGGGACAGGCGAACGAACACCGGGGAGCTGTTTTTT
cdr3_length: 11; d_call: -; clone_size: once; j_call: TRBJ1-5; v_call: TRBV6-1; cdr3_aa: CASSEVQPQHF; cdr3_nt: TGTGCCAGCAGTGAGGTTCAGCCCCAGCATTTT
cdr3_length: 14; d_call: -; clone_size: -; j_call: TRBJ2-3; v_call: TRBV5-5; cdr3_aa: CASSLHGNTDTQYF; cdr3_nt: TGTGCCAGCAGCTTGCACGGAAACACAGATACGCAGTATTTT
cdr3_length: 11; d_call: TRBD1; clone_size: -; j_call: TRBJ1-2; v_call: TRBV7-9; cdr3_aa: CASGTATGYTF; cdr3_nt: TGTGCCAGCGGGACAGCCACTGGCTACACCTTC
cdr3_length: 15; d_call: -; clone_size: -; j_call: TRBJ1-6; v_call: TRBV25-1; cdr3_aa: CASSEFGSLGSPLHF; cdr3_nt: TGTGCCAGCAGTGAATTCGGATCGCTTGGATCACCCCTCCACTTT
cdr3_length: 14; d_call: -; clone_size: -; j_call: TRBJ1-2; v_call: TRBV7-3; cdr3_aa: CASSLLGGVEGYTF; cdr3_nt: TGTGCCAGCAGCTTATTAGGGGGGGTAGAGGGCTACACCTTC
cdr3_length: 15; d_call: TRBD2; clone_size: -; j_call: TRBJ2-2; v_call: TRBV6-1; cdr3_aa: CASSVLAGGGGELFF; cdr3_nt: TGTGCCAGCAGTGTTCTAGCGGGAGGAGGCGGGGAGCTGTTTTTT
cdr3_length: 19; d_call: TRBD2; clone_size: -; j_call: TRBJ2-1; v_call: TRBV7-2; cdr3_aa: CASSLTERGRVLYHNEQFF; cdr3_nt: TGTGCCAGCAGCTTAACCGAGCGGGGGAGAGTTCTCTACCACAATGAGCAGTTCTTC
cdr3_length: 16; d_call: -; clone_size: -; j_call: TRBJ2-7; v_call: TRBV5-4; cdr3_aa: CASSLTSVGYSYEQYF; cdr3_nt: TGTGCCAGCAGCTTGACGTCGGTGGGTTACTCCTACGAGCAGTACTTC
cdr3_length: 13; d_call: -; clone_size: -; j_call: TRBJ1-2; v_call: TRBV25-1; cdr3_aa: CASTPPGAGGYTF; cdr3_nt: TGTGCCAGCACCCCTCCGGGGGCTGGAGGCTACACCTTC
cdr3_length: 15; d_call: -; clone_size: -; j_call: TRBJ1-3; v_call: TRBV5-4; cdr3_aa: CASSLAGFPGNTIYF; cdr3_nt: TGTGCCAGCAGCTTGGCGGGATTCCCTGGAAACACCATATATTTT
cdr3_length: 16; d_call: -; clone_size: -; j_call: TRBJ1-2; v_call: TRBV21-1; cdr3_aa: CASSKARDRDNYGYTF; cdr3_nt: TGTGCCAGCAGCAAAGCCCGGGACAGGGATAACTATGGCTACACCTTC
cdr3_length: 14; d_call: TRBD1; clone_size: -; j_call: TRBJ1-2; v_call: TRBV9; cdr3_aa: CASSVGSGGRGYTF; cdr3_nt: TGTGCCAGCAGCGTAGGGTCAGGGGGCCGCGGCTACACCTTC
cdr3_length: 15; d_call: TRBD1; clone_size: -; j_call: TRBJ1-4; v_call: TRBV25-1; cdr3_aa: CASSDTGGVGEKLFF; cdr3_nt: TGTGCCAGCAGTGACACAGGGGGGGTAGGTGAAAAACTGTTTTTT
cdr3_length: 13; d_call: -; clone_size: -; j_call: TRBJ2-7; v_call: TRBV5-4; cdr3_aa: CASSPGVFYEQYF; cdr3_nt: TGTGCCAGCAGCCCGGGGGTGTTCTACGAGCAGTACTTC
cdr3_length: 13; d_call: -; clone_size: medium-sized; j_call: TRBJ2-7; v_call: TRBV10-3; cdr3_aa: CAISESYTNEQYF; cdr3_nt: TGTGCCATCAGTGAGTCTTACACCAACGAGCAGTACTTC
cdr3_length: 16; d_call: TRBD2; clone_size: -; j_call: TRBJ2-2; v_call: TRBV25-1; cdr3_aa: CASSGSSGSFAGELFF; cdr3_nt: TGTGCCAGCAGTGGTTCTAGCGGGAGTTTCGCCGGGGAGCTGTTTTTT
cdr3_length: 15; d_call: -; clone_size: once; j_call: TRBJ1-3; v_call: TRBV5-4; cdr3_aa: CASSSMTGSGNTIYF; cdr3_nt: TGTGCCAGCAGCTCGATGACAGGCTCTGGAAACACCATATATTTT
cdr3_length: 16; d_call: TRBD1; clone_size: -; j_call: TRBJ2-2; v_call: TRBV7-3; cdr3_aa: CASSSSGDRVTGELFF; cdr3_nt: TGTGCCAGCAGCTCGTCCGGTGACAGGGTTACCGGGGAGCTGTTTTTT
cdr3_length: 14; d_call: -; clone_size: -; j_call: TRBJ2-7; v_call: TRBV9; cdr3_aa: CASSAAGFSYEQYF; cdr3_nt: TGTGCCAGCAGCGCTGCGGGGTTCTCCTACGAGCAGTACTTC
cdr3_length: 15; d_call: -; clone_size: -; j_call: TRBJ1-5; v_call: TRBV23-1; cdr3_aa: CASSQFGYSNQPQHF; cdr3_nt: TGCGCCAGCAGTCAATTCGGATATAGCAATCAGCCCCAGCATTTT
cdr3_length: 16; d_call: TRBD2; clone_size: -; j_call: TRBJ2-2; v_call: TRBV5-1; cdr3_aa: CASSLDYGGGTGELFF; cdr3_nt: TGCGCCAGCAGCTTGGATTATGGGGGGGGCACCGGGGAGCTGTTTTTT
cdr3_length: 13; d_call: -; clone_size: -; j_call: TRBJ2-7; v_call: TRBV6-1; cdr3_aa: CASSEVDGYEQYF; cdr3_nt: TGTGCCAGCAGTGAAGTCGACGGCTACGAGCAGTACTTC
cdr3_length: 17; d_call: TRBD1; clone_size: -; j_call: TRBJ2-3; v_call: TRBV19; cdr3_aa: CASDPGQGIGITDTQYF; cdr3_nt: TGTGCCAGTGATCCGGGACAGGGTATTGGGATAACAGATACGCAGTATTTT
cdr3_length: 14; d_call: -; clone_size: -; j_call: TRBJ1-4; v_call: TRBV19; cdr3_aa: CASSIGRTNEKLFF; cdr3_nt: TGTGCCAGTAGTATTGGGCGGACTAATGAAAAACTGTTTTTT
cdr3_length: 15; d_call: -; clone_size: -; j_call: TRBJ1-2; v_call: TRBV9; cdr3_aa: CASSFVDRANYGYTF; cdr3_nt: TGTGCCAGCAGCTTCGTAGACAGAGCTAACTATGGCTACACCTTC
cdr3_length: 14; d_call: -; clone_size: -; j_call: TRBJ2-7; v_call: TRBV6-5; cdr3_aa: CASSYSPGTYEQYF; cdr3_nt: TGTGCCAGCAGTTACTCGCCAGGGACCTACGAGCAGTACTTC
cdr3_length: 14; d_call: TRBD2; clone_size: -; j_call: TRBJ2-1; v_call: TRBV5-1; cdr3_aa: CASSSGLAGNEQFF; cdr3_nt: TGCGCCAGCAGCTCGGGACTAGCGGGCAATGAGCAGTTCTTC
cdr3_length: 12; d_call: TRBD1; clone_size: -; j_call: TRBJ1-6; v_call: TRBV5-1; cdr3_aa: CASGTGNSPLHF; cdr3_nt: TGCGCCAGTGGGACAGGGAATTCACCCCTCCACTTT
cdr3_length: 11; d_call: -; clone_size: -; j_call: TRBJ2-7; v_call: TRBV2; cdr3_aa: CASSKSYEQYF; cdr3_nt: TGTGCCAGCAGTAAGTCCTACGAGCAGTACTTC
cdr3_length: 11; d_call: -; clone_size: -; j_call: TRBJ1-1; v_call: TRBV18; cdr3_aa: CASSLDGEAFF; cdr3_nt: TGTGCCAGCTCGTTGGACGGTGAAGCTTTCTTT